The 16 T cell receptor beta chains below were found in one sample sequenced in a study of shared T cell receptors in the human thymus (dated by TCRdb to about 2021). Library prep was done by the immunoSEQ multiplex PCR assay. The table was pulled from immuneACCESS by TCRdb, which kept in-frame rearrangements only. Such tables lose some clones; where checked, under half of the loss comes from unresolved V genes, and the rest has no known cause. The sample has under 700,000 clones on record, roughly 74% of them singletons. The top ten constitute approximately 0.013% of the sample. These data are also associated with another study on human thymus T cells.

The sample comprised thymocytes. These receptors all come from a boy under three years old with a congenital heart defect. Donor details come from another sample of the same person, matched by shared clones.

This clone was seen a handful of times. The chain is built from TRBV11-2 and TRBJ2-7; D is possibly TRBD2 (6 bases). The CDR3 totals 18 residues. The germline V gene has CDR1 SGHAT and CDR2 FQNNGV. The V gene lost 0 bases and the J gene lost 3 bases, with 21 bases spanning the gap. The CDR3 protein is CASSLEASGSGGLYEQYF. The CDR3 DNA reads as TGTGCCAGCAGCTTAGAGGCCTCCGGTAGCGGTGGTCTCTACGAGCAGTACTTC.

This clone came up a few times. This chain uses TRBV4-2 with TRBJ1-5; D perhaps matches TRBD1 (6 bases). The V end was cut by 2 bases, the J end by 2 bases, with 25 bases between. Germline-derived CDR1 and CDR2 are LGHNA and YNFKEQ. The CDR3 runs 20 residues. The CDR3 nucleotides are TGTGCCAGCAGCCAAAATGGGGGCGGGGGGGAGTATATCGGCAATCAGCCCCAGCATTTT. Protein product: CASSQNGGGGEYIGNQPQHF.

V usage is TRBV27 and J usage is TRBJ2-3, with D possibly being TRBD2 (6 bases). V shed 5 bases and J shed 5 bases, with 11 bases lying between them. The germline gives CDR1 MNHEY, CDR2 SMNVEV (reference sequence). This CDR3 has 13 amino acids. The CDR3 DNA reads TGTGCCAGCAGTGGAGGGGTCGGAGATACGCAGTATTTT. Protein sequence: CASSGGVGDTQYF.

The chain combines TRBV7-3 with TRBJ2-7; 12 nucleotides align to TRBD2. This CDR3 comprises 18 residues. Looked up from germline, CDR1 is SGHTA and CDR2 is FQGTGA. With V trimmed by 4 bases and J by 7 bases, 17 bases remained unmatched. CDR3 in DNA: TGTGCCAGCAGCTCAAAAAGAAGACTAGCGGGAGACCTACGGGAGCAGTACTTC. Translated: CASSSKRRLAGDLREQYF.

The chain recombines TRBV7-8 with TRBJ2-7; D is perhaps TRBD2 (6 bases). V was shortened by 6 bases and J by 6 bases, with 21 bases between the two germline ends. The germline V gene has CDR1 SGHVS and CDR2 FQNEAQ. The CDR3 totals 15 residues. The CDR3 reads CASSRTSLEGREQYF. The CDR3 nucleotides read TGTGCCAGCAGTCGTACATCCCTGGAGGGCCGCGAGCAGTACTTC.

V and J are TRBV6-1 and TRBJ1-5; a weak D match, TRBD1 (5 bases). With 2 bases removed from V and 2 bases from J, the gap between germline ends came to 13 bases. The germline gives CDR1 MNHNS, CDR2 SASEGT. The CDR3 is 16 amino acids. The DNA of the CDR3 is TGTGCCAGCAGTGAAAGCGGGGGACGAGGCAATCAGCCCCAGCATTTT. Its protein is CASSESGGRGNQPQHF.

The chain employs TRBV7-2 and TRBJ2-5; 9 nucleotides align to TRBD2. The junction had 18 bases not matched to a gene; V was cut back by 5 bases and J by 2 bases. Germline loops: CDR1 SGHTA, CDR2 FQGNSA. This CDR3 is 19 amino acids long. The CDR3 protein is CASSPPRAGGPREQETQYF. As DNA, the CDR3 is TGTGCCAGCAGCCCTCCGAGGGCGGGAGGGCCGCGGGAGCAAGAGACCCAGTACTTC.

V gene TRBV27 combines with J gene TRBJ2-3; unclear D gene. Trimming pared 5 bases from V and 1 base from J, leaving 7 bases between. Germline CDR1 and CDR2: MNHEY and SMNVEV (reference sequence). The CDR3 is 13 amino acids. The CDR3 is CASSPTCTDTQYF. The DNA for the CDR3 is TGTGCCAGCAGTCCGACTTGCACAGATACGCAGTATTTT.

V and J are TRBV27 and TRBJ2-2; 11 nucleotides agree with TRBD2. This CDR3 has 19 residues. CDR1 and CDR2 from the germline V gene are MNHEY and SMNVEV (reference sequence). V shed 0 bases and J 3 bases; nucleotides not matched to a gene: 9. The CDR3 reads CASSLSIIAGGPDTGELFF. In DNA, the CDR3 is TGTGCCAGCAGTTTATCGATTATAGCGGGAGGGCCCGACACCGGGGAGCTGTTTTTT.

This chain joins TRBV27 and TRBJ2-3; D gene uncertain. Germline V gives CDR1 MNHEY, CDR2 SMNVEV (reference sequence). V was pared by 3 bases and J by 6 bases, with 16 bases between. The CDR3 sequence is 15 residues long. CDR3 nucleotide sequence: TGTGCCAGCAGTTTGAGTAACAGTCCCTTGGATACGCAGTATTTT. This encodes CASSLSNSPLDTQYF.

The V gene is TRBV27, the J gene TRBJ2-1; 8 nucleotides align to TRBD2. V trimming: 8 bases; J trimming: 5 bases; junction bases outside the gene matches: 14. This CDR3 is 16 amino acids long. Germline V gene sequence: CDR1 MNHEY, CDR2 SMNVEV (reference sequence). The CDR3: CASRRVMSGSHNEQFF. The CDR3 coding sequence is TGTGCCAGCCGACGGGTGATGAGCGGGAGTCACAATGAGCAGTTCTTC.

This chain links TRBV4-3 with TRBJ2-3; 9 positions agree with TRBD2. The CDR3 is 19 amino acids. The J segment lost 5 bases and the V segment lost 3 bases, leaving 18 bases of the junction unmatched. Germline V lookup: CDR1 LGHNA, CDR2 YSLEER. The CDR3 bases are TGCGCCAGCAGCCACAAGACGGGGATAGCGGGAGTGTTGGAAGATACGCAGTATTTT. It translates to CASSHKTGIAGVLEDTQYF.

The chain uses TRBV2 and TRBJ1-1; 8 positions agree with TRBD1. The germline gives CDR1 SNHLY, CDR2 FYNNEI. V shed 9 bases and J 2 bases; nucleotides not matched to a gene: 2. The CDR3 loop spans 12 amino acids. The CDR3 reads CARGQDNTEAFF. The DNA of the CDR3 is TGTGCCAGGGGACAGGATAACACTGAAGCTTTCTTT.

This sequence joins TRBV28 and TRBJ2-1; weak D call: TRBD2 (6 bases). The germline V gene encodes CDR1 MDHEN and CDR2 SYDVKM. Trimming removed 0 bases at V and 5 bases at J, with 14 bases between. The CDR3 is made up of 16 amino acids. CDR3 DNA: TGTGCCAGCAGTTTATGGGCGGGGCCAAATGACAATGAGCAGTTCTTC. The encoded protein is CASSLWAGPNDNEQFF.

V is TRBV9 and J is TRBJ2-7; TRBD1 agrees at 11 bases. V was clipped by 3 bases and J by 2 bases; unmatched bases: 7. Germline CDR1 reads SGDLS; CDR2 reads YYNGEE. This CDR3 has 16 residues. DNA for the CDR3: TGTGCCAGCAGCGGAGGGTGGGACAGGGGGGCCTACGAGCAGTACTTC. Protein: CASSGGWDRGAYEQYF.

The CDR3 coding sequence is TGTGCCAGCAGCTTGGAGGACAGGGAATCCTACGAGCAGTACTTC. It specifies CASSLEDRESYEQYF. This chain joins TRBV7-2 and TRBJ2-7; 8 bases map to TRBD1. The CDR3 is 15 amino acids. Germline assignment: CDR1 SGHTA and CDR2 FQGNSA. J gave up 1 base and V 3 bases, and 5 bases lay outside the gene matches.